This TCR beta chain was recovered during a study of human T cells and chemical hapten exposure. Study summary: Chiefly female patients presented with alopecia areata, totalis or universalis. Slight differences in pooled library volume were the main source of varying TCR yields across samples. Findings of the study overall: The donors suffered from alopecia, so their immune response may not match that of healthy people.

At least ten counts were recorded for this clonotype. Its specificity is unknown. Stated time point: patch test 1, 2 weeks after DPC sensitization. Noted treatment: therapeutic diphenylcyclopropenone sensitization with weekly scalp DPC. V shed 0 bases and J shed 2 bases, with 11 bases lying between them. The V gene's germline CDR1 is MNHEY and CDR2 SVGAGI. The CDR3 runs 15 residues. TCRdb re-called the RACE reads with MiXCR, one entry per CDR3 protein. This sample has about 71,000 distinct CDR3 sequences, with 7.5% to 10% found just once. The chain has TRBV6-5 and TRBJ2-7; D might be TRBD2 (6 bases). This receptor was identified in a woman aged 40-49 years with alopecia areata. Some clones in this sample may be carry-over from other donors' samples. The source was whole blood, collected in connection with sensitization to the hapten diphenylcyclopropenone (DPC). CDR3 DNA sequence: TGTGCCAGCAGTTACTCGGCGGGGTTCACCTACGAGCAGTACTTC. Translated: CASSYSAGFTYEQYF.